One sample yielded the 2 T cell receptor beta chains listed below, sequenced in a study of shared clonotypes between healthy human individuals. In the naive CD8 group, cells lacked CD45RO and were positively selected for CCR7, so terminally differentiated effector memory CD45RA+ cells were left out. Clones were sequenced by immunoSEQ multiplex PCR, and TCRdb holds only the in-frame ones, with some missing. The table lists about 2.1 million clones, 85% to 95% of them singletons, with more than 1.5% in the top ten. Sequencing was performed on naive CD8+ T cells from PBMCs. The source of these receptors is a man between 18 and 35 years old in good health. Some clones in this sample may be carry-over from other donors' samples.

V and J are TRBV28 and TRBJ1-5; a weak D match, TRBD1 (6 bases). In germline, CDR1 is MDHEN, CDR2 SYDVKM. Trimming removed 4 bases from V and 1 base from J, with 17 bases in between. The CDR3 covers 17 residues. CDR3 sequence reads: CASSWGVGTGSNQPQHF. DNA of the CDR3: TGTGCCAGCAGTTGGGGGGTAGGAACAGGGAGCAATCAGCCCCAGCATTTT.

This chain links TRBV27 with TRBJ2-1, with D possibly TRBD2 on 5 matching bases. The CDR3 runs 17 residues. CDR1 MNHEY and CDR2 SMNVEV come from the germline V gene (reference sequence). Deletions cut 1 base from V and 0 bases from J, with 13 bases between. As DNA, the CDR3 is TGTGCCAGCAGTTTATTGGGCGGGCCTTACTCCTACAATGAGCAGTTCTTC. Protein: CASSLLGGPYSYNEQFF.